The 12 T cell receptor beta chains in this list originate from one sample, sequenced in a study of shared clonotypes between healthy human individuals. Clones were read by immunoSEQ multiplex PCR, and TCRdb kept only the in-frame ones, dropping some. The repertoire holds around 2.3 million clones, with about 94% as singletons. The source material was naive CD4+ T cells sorted from blood. Specified subset: CD45RA+ positively selected. These receptors all come from a man aged 18 to 30 in good health.

CDR3 amino acids: CASGLRNGEFYEQYF. The DNA of the CDR3 is TGTGCTAGTGGTTTGCGGAATGGGGAGTTCTACGAGCAGTACTTC. The gene calls are TRBV12-5 and TRBJ2-7; perhaps TRBD2 as D (5 bases). Germline V gene data show CDR1 as LGHNT and CDR2 as FRNRAP. V was clipped by 2 bases and J by 3 bases, with 14 bases between them. The CDR3 runs to 15 residues.

V usage is TRBV6-1 and J usage is TRBJ2-3, with a possible D match to TRBD2 (6 bases). The germline V gene encodes CDR1 MNHNS and CDR2 SASEGT. Trimming pared 4 bases from V and 0 bases from J, leaving 17 bases between. CDR3 length: 17 amino acids. Here the CDR3 reads CASSAAGSTPSTDTQYF. CDR3 DNA sequence: TGTGCCAGCAGTGCCGCCGGGAGCACACCTAGCACAGATACGCAGTATTTT.

CDR3 protein: CASSLTGNQYEQYF. In DNA form, the CDR3 reads TGTGCCAGCAGCCTCACAGGTAATCAGTACGAGCAGTACTTC. The chain couples TRBV7-8 to TRBJ2-7; TRBD1 might be the D (5 bases). CDR3 length: 14 residues. Germline V gives CDR1 SGHVS, CDR2 FQNEAQ. V lost 5 bases to trimming and J lost 4 bases, with 15 bases between them.

The gene calls are TRBV5-6 and TRBJ1-6; D uncertain. Germline CDR1 reads SGHDT; CDR2 reads YYEEEE. The CDR3 totals 16 residues. Trimming took 2 bases from V and 8 from J, leaving 17 bases between them. The CDR3 protein is CASSFGADRVDSPLHF. CDR3 coding DNA: TGTGCCAGCAGCTTCGGAGCCGACCGGGTTGATTCACCCCTCCACTTT.

The rearrangement uses TRBV2 and TRBJ2-2; weak D call: TRBD1 (5 bases). Germline V gene sequence: CDR1 SNHLY, CDR2 FYNNEI. The CDR3 covers 16 residues. Between the trimmed V and J ends, which lost 4 bases and 4 bases, there was a span of 16 bases. CDR3 region: CASSAGPPLSTGELFF. DNA for the CDR3: TGTGCCAGCAGTGCAGGGCCGCCGTTGAGCACCGGGGAGCTGTTTTTT.

The chain recombines TRBV18 with TRBJ2-5, with 11 nucleotides matching TRBD2. The V and J ends lost 3 bases and 5 bases, in that order; junction bases with no gene match: 8. Germline V gene sequence: CDR1 KGHSH, CDR2 LQKENI. The CDR3 runs 16 residues. In DNA form, the CDR3 reads TGTGCCAGCTCACCCACGACTAGCGGGATTGTGGAGACCCAGTACTTC. The encoded protein is CASSPTTSGIVETQYF.

This chain uses TRBV5-6 with TRBJ2-3; D possibly corresponds to TRBD2 (6 bases). This CDR3 comprises 19 residues. Trimming removed 0 bases at V and 1 base at J, with 21 bases between. The V gene's germline CDR1 is SGHDT and CDR2 YYEEEE. CDR3 protein: CASSLAIGGGRHGTDTQYF. CDR3 DNA sequence: TGTGCCAGCAGCTTGGCCATCGGGGGTGGGAGGCACGGCACAGATACGCAGTATTTT.

Only a few counts were recorded for this clone. The chain combines TRBV5-4 with TRBJ2-2; 8 nucleotides align to TRBD1. Per the germline V gene, CDR1 is SGHNT and CDR2 is YYREEE (reference sequence). The CDR3 extends over 13 amino acids. Germline trimming cut 4 bases from V and 5 bases from J; bases unmatched to any gene: 1. The CDR3 DNA reads TGTGCCAGCAGCGGGACAGGAACCGGGGAGCTGTTTTTT. It encodes CASSGTGTGELFF. Full variable domain (remainder filled in from reference TRBV5-4 and TRBJ2-2): ETGVTQSPTHLIKTRGQQVTLRCSSQSGHNTVSWYQQALGQGPQFIFQYYREEENGRGNFPPRFSGLQFPNYSSELNVNALELDDSALYLCASSGTGTGELFFGEGSRLTVL.

This chain connects TRBV4-2 to TRBJ2-2, with TRBD1 matching over 8 bases. This CDR3 has 17 residues. CDR1 is LGHNA, CDR2 YNFKEQ, per germline. The junction had 6 bases not matched to a gene; V was cut back by 2 bases and J by 1 base. The CDR3 bases are TGTGCCAGCAGCCAATGGCCGGGGACAGGGAACACCGGGGAGCTGTTTTTT. Amino acid sequence: CASSQWPGTGNTGELFF.

The chain couples TRBV6-6 to TRBJ2-7; TRBD2 might be the D (6 bases). The CDR3 sequence is 15 residues long. Germline CDR1 and CDR2: MNHNY and SVGAGI (reference sequence). V was cut by 2 bases and J by 2 bases, with 13 bases left in between. The CDR3 DNA reads TGTGCCAGCAGTTACGCGGGGCCACCAACCTACGAGCAGTACTTC. This translates into CASSYAGPPTYEQYF.

The chain employs TRBV19 and TRBJ1-6; D is unresolved. The CDR3 runs 14 residues. The V gene lost 4 bases and the J gene lost 9 bases, with 13 bases spanning the gap. Germline lookup yields CDR1 LNHDA and CDR2 SQIVND (reference sequence). The CDR3 spells CASSTRTVGSPLHF. CDR3 nucleotides: TGTGCCAGTAGTACCCGGACCGTGGGTTCACCCCTCCACTTT.

The V gene is TRBV2, the J gene TRBJ2-3, with 9 nucleotides matching TRBD2. The CDR3 runs 15 residues. In germline, CDR1 is SNHLY, CDR2 FYNNEI. The junction had 8 bases not matched to a gene; V was cut back by 6 bases and J by 4 bases. In DNA form, the CDR3 reads TGTGCCAGCAGCAGTAGCGGGAGAGGCTCAGATACGCAGTATTTT. Amino acid sequence: CASSSSGRGSDTQYF.